A selection of T cell receptor beta chains follows, all from one sample in a study of identical twins. TCRdb processed the 5' RACE reads anew with MiXCR; each CDR3 protein has one entry. Found here are about 1.7 million distinct CDR3 sequences, less than 40% of them singletons; the top ten hold 0.27%. Sequencing was carried out using cord blood. These receptors were obtained from a newborn girl in good health. Each CDR3 is given with its conserved first and last residue. The D gene is left open where the match is weak. Size is omitted from some rows. Given values are once, few, many or a class for expanded clones.

clone size: few; D gene: NA; V gene: TRBV7-9; J gene: TRBJ1-2; CDR3 protein: CAGGLEYGYTF; CDR3 DNA: TGTGCCGGGGGGCTGGAATATGGCTACACCTTC
clone size: NA; D gene: NA; V gene: TRBV25-1; J gene: TRBJ1-2; CDR3 protein: CASSIREYYGYTF; CDR3 DNA: TGTGCCAGCAGTATTCGGGAGTACTATGGCTACACCTTC
clone size: many; D gene: NA; V gene: TRBV7-9; J gene: TRBJ1-1; CDR3 protein: CASSLGALNTEAFF; CDR3 DNA: TGTGCCAGCAGCTTAGGGGCTCTGAACACTGAAGCTTTCTTT
clone size: few; D gene: TRBD1; V gene: TRBV12-3/TRBV12-4; J gene: TRBJ1-2; CDR3 protein: CASSPTGERGYGYTF; CDR3 DNA: TGTGCCAGCAGCCCGACAGGGGAAAGGGGCTATGGCTACACCTTC
clone size: NA; D gene: TRBD1; V gene: TRBV4-1; J gene: TRBJ2-7; CDR3 protein: CASSHTTGNEQYF; CDR3 DNA: TGCGCCAGCAGCCATACGACAGGGAACGAGCAGTACTTC
clone size: NA; D gene: NA; V gene: TRBV20-1; J gene: TRBJ2-1; CDR3 protein: CSARAISNEQFF; CDR3 DNA: TGCAGTGCTAGAGCCATTTCAAATGAGCAGTTCTTC
clone size: NA; D gene: NA; V gene: TRBV12-3/TRBV12-4; J gene: TRBJ2-5; CDR3 protein: CASSSLIGPPETQYF; CDR3 DNA: TGTGCCAGCAGTTCTCTAATTGGACCCCCAGAGACCCAGTACTTC
clone size: few; D gene: TRBD2; V gene: TRBV24-1; J gene: TRBJ2-1; CDR3 protein: CATSDPGTSGSYNEQFF; CDR3 DNA: TGTGCCACCAGTGATCCCGGGACTAGCGGGAGTTACAATGAGCAGTTCTTC
clone size: NA; D gene: NA; V gene: TRBV5-8; J gene: TRBJ2-1; CDR3 protein: CASSLVLLVRNEQFF; CDR3 DNA: TGTGCCAGCAGCTTGGTGCTTCTAGTGCGCAATGAGCAGTTCTTC
clone size: NA; D gene: NA; V gene: TRBV29-1; J gene: TRBJ2-7; CDR3 protein: CSVADILHRTF; CDR3 DNA: TGCAGCGTGGCGGACATCCTTCACAGGACCTTC
clone size: few; D gene: NA; V gene: TRBV20-1; J gene: TRBJ2-1; CDR3 protein: CSASAVSSYNEQFF; CDR3 DNA: TGCAGTGCTAGTGCCGTTAGCTCCTACAATGAGCAGTTCTTC
clone size: few; D gene: TRBD1; V gene: TRBV7-2; J gene: TRBJ1-4; CDR3 protein: CASSLPGTGGEKLFF; CDR3 DNA: TGTGCCAGCAGCTTACCAGGGACAGGGGGCGAAAAACTGTTTTTT
clone size: NA; D gene: TRBD2; V gene: TRBV11-2; J gene: TRBJ2-1; CDR3 protein: CASSFLAGAYNGRFF; CDR3 DNA: TGTGCCAGCAGCTTCCTAGCGGGGGCTTACAATGGGCGGTTCTTC
clone size: once; D gene: NA; V gene: TRBV10-3; J gene: TRBJ2-3; CDR3 protein: CAISEGANTQYF; CDR3 DNA: TGTGCCATCAGTGAAGGGGCTAATACGCAGTATTTT
clone size: NA; D gene: NA; V gene: TRBV20-1; J gene: TRBJ2-5; CDR3 protein: CSAGDVQGRETQYF; CDR3 DNA: TGCAGTGCTGGAGATGTGCAGGGGCGGGAGACCCAGTACTTC
clone size: few; D gene: TRBD2; V gene: TRBV5-1; J gene: TRBJ2-1; CDR3 protein: CASSSPAGGQFF; CDR3 DNA: TGCGCCAGCAGCTCCCCAGCGGGGGGTCAGTTCTTC
clone size: once; D gene: TRBD1; V gene: TRBV10-3; J gene: TRBJ1-1; CDR3 protein: CATLPGQGPGNTEAFF; CDR3 DNA: TGTGCCACCCTACCGGGACAGGGCCCAGGGAACACTGAAGCTTTCTTT
clone size: NA; D gene: NA; V gene: TRBV2; J gene: TRBJ1-1; CDR3 protein: CASSESRATEAFF; CDR3 DNA: TGTGCCAGCAGTGAAAGCAGGGCCACTGAAGCTTTCTTT
clone size: NA; D gene: TRBD1; V gene: TRBV2; J gene: TRBJ2-1; CDR3 protein: CVSSGTGYNEQFF; CDR3 DNA: TGTGTCAGCAGTGGGACAGGTTACAATGAGCAGTTCTTC
clone size: NA; D gene: NA; V gene: TRBV11-2; J gene: TRBJ2-5; CDR3 protein: CASSLWPVGTQYF; CDR3 DNA: TGTGCCAGCAGCTTATGGCCCGTAGGGACCCAGTACTTC
clone size: few; D gene: NA; V gene: TRBV11-2; J gene: TRBJ2-3; CDR3 protein: CASSRRTTDTQYF; CDR3 DNA: TGTGCCAGCAGCCGTAGGACCACAGATACGCAGTATTTT
clone size: few; D gene: NA; V gene: TRBV15; J gene: TRBJ1-1; CDR3 protein: CATSRVGGRAEAFF; CDR3 DNA: TGTGCCACCAGCAGAGTCGGGGGTAGGGCTGAAGCTTTCTTT
clone size: few; D gene: TRBD2; V gene: TRBV6-1; J gene: TRBJ2-7; CDR3 protein: CASSERAGGFDEQYF; CDR3 DNA: TGTGCCAGCAGTGAAAGAGCGGGGGGGTTTGACGAGCAGTACTTC
clone size: NA; D gene: TRBD1; V gene: TRBV15; J gene: TRBJ2-2; CDR3 protein: CATSRYTGGRTGELFF; CDR3 DNA: TGTGCCACCAGCAGATATACAGGGGGTAGGACCGGGGAGCTGTTTTTT
clone size: NA; D gene: NA; V gene: TRBV6-5; J gene: TRBJ2-5; CDR3 protein: CASSYSGALVSETQYF; CDR3 DNA: TGTGCCAGCAGTTACTCGGGGGCTCTGGTCTCAGAGACCCAGTACTTC
clone size: many; D gene: NA; V gene: TRBV9; J gene: TRBJ2-5; CDR3 protein: CASSVGGVQETQYF; CDR3 DNA: TGTGCCAGCAGCGTTGGGGGCGTCCAAGAGACCCAGTACTTC
clone size: few; D gene: NA; V gene: TRBV2; J gene: TRBJ1-2; CDR3 protein: CASRDNRRDYTF; CDR3 DNA: TGTGCCAGCAGAGATAACAGACGGGACTACACCTTC
clone size: NA; D gene: TRBD1; V gene: TRBV29-1; J gene: TRBJ2-5; CDR3 protein: CSVVGDRGLSYKQYF; CDR3 DNA: TGCAGCGTTGTAGGGGACAGGGGGCTCTCCTACAAGCAGTACTTC
clone size: many; D gene: NA; V gene: TRBV27; J gene: TRBJ2-7; CDR3 protein: CATTGSSYEQYF; CDR3 DNA: TGTGCCACCACCGGGAGCTCCTACGAGCAGTACTTC
clone size: few; D gene: TRBD2; V gene: TRBV5-4; J gene: TRBJ2-3; CDR3 protein: CASSLGRAPTDTQYF; CDR3 DNA: TGTGCCAGCAGCTTAGGGAGGGCCCCCACAGATACGCAGTATTTT
clone size: NA; D gene: NA; V gene: TRBV10-2; J gene: TRBJ2-3; CDR3 protein: CASSEGFGVGTDTQYF; CDR3 DNA: TGCGCCAGCAGTGAAGGGTTTGGCGTTGGGACAGATACGCAGTATTTT
clone size: NA; D gene: NA; V gene: TRBV28; J gene: TRBJ2-5; CDR3 protein: CATSRDADGETQYF; CDR3 DNA: TGTGCCACCAGCCGGGACGCAGATGGAGAGACCCAGTACTTC